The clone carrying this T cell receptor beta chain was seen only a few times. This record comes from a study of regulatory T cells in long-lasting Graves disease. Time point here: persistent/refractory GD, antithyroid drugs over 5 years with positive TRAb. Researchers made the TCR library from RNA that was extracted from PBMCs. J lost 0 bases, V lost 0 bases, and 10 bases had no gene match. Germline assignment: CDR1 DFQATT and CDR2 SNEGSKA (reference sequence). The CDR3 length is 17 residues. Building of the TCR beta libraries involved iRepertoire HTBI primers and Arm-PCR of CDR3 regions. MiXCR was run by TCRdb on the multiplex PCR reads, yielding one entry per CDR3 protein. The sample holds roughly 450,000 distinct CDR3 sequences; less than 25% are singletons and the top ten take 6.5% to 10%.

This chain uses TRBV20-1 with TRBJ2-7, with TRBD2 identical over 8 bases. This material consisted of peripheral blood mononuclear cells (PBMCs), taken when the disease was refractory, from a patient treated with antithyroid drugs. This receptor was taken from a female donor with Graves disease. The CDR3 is CSARDLSTSGSSYEQYF. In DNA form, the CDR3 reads TGCAGTGCTAGAGATCTCAGCACTAGCGGTAGCTCCTACGAGCAGTACTTC.